This T cell receptor (beta chain) was recorded in a study of vaccination and CD4 T cells after COVID-19. On the study more broadly: Convalescent individuals exhibited SARS-CoV-2 positivity on nasal swab PCR, with nine mild and one severe presentation.

With the Oncomine TCR Beta short-read assay, DNA from cultured CD4+ T cells was sequenced. After culture, CD4+ T cells served as the source for genomic DNA extraction. In TCRdb, the PCR reads were re-called with MiXCR into one record per CDR3 protein. This sample carries 3,500 to 4,500 distinct CDR3 sequences, about 19% of them seen once, and the ten largest clones take about 20%. This clonotype was detected only a few times. Its matching antigen is unknown. In germline, CDR1 is GTSNPN, CDR2 SVGIG (reference sequence). V was trimmed by 0 bases and J by 7 bases, leaving 10 bases between them. CDR3 length: 13 amino acids. Specified treatment: approximately nine-day PBMC culture with coronavirus spike peptide pools or control peptides (ViraFEST assay). It was with approximately 9.7 IU/ml IL-2 and roughly 9.1 ug/ml peptide pools that 2.2 million or so PBMCs per well were cultured.

The rearrangement links TRBV30 to TRBJ1-5; D is unclear. The clonotype originates from a human donor who had recovered from COVID-19. Sequenced material: CD4+ T cells from blood, cultured in vitro. Here the CDR3 DNA reads TGTGCCTGGAGTGTACGGAGAGAACAGCCCCAGCATTTT. Translated, it gives CAWSVRREQPQHF.